The 18 T cell receptor beta chains below all came from one sample that was sequenced in a study of Ad26.COV2.S vaccination and SARS-CoV-2 variants. Measured with immunoSEQ multiplex PCR; TCRdb has only the in-frame clones, and not every one. The sample lists approximately 500,000 clones, about 83% seen once, with roughly 13% in the top ten. Documented treatment: 19 received Ad26.COV2.S at low or high dose, single or two shots; about 5 received placebo; per-sample allocation not given. The investigators took samples on day 63 after the first vaccine or placebo injection. Source: peripheral blood, taken in a trial of Ad26.COV2.S vaccine versus placebo. These receptors were collected from a person between 18 and 65 years old who received the Ad26.COV2.S COVID-19 vaccine or a placebo.

The J gene is TRBJ2-1, the V gene TRBV2; possible D gene TRBD1, 6 bases. V was shortened by 4 bases and J by 3 bases, with 19 bases between the two germline ends. The CDR3 sequence is 17 residues long. Looked up from germline, CDR1 is SNHLY and CDR2 is FYNNEI. The CDR3 coding sequence is TGTGCCAGCAGTGGAAGTCTCCGGGACACATACTACAATGAGCAGTTCTTC. Translation: CASSGSLRDTYYNEQFF.

V and J are TRBV7-2 and TRBJ2-1, with 9 bases that match TRBD1. V shed 3 bases and J 6 bases; nucleotides not matched to a gene: 6. The CDR3 has 15 residues. Per germline, CDR1 SGHTA and CDR2 FQGNSA. The CDR3 DNA follows: TGTGCCAGCAGCTTCCGGGACAGGGTGGGCAATGAGCAGTTCTTC. It yields the protein CASSFRDRVGNEQFF.

This clone was seen only once. The gene calls are TRBV6-2 or TRBV6-3 and TRBJ2-1; perhaps TRBD2 as D (6 bases). CDR1 is MNHEY and CDR2 is SVGEGT in the germline V gene. The V and J ends lost 2 bases and 6 bases respectively, with 11 bases between them. The CDR3 extends over 14 amino acids. The CDR3 region is CASSYGGIGNEQFF. The CDR3 coding sequence is TGTGCCAGCAGTTACGGGGGGATAGGCAATGAGCAGTTCTTC.

V and J are TRBV30 and TRBJ2-3; 9 nucleotides line up with TRBD2. The germline gives CDR1 GTSNPN, CDR2 SVGIG (reference sequence). With V trimmed by 0 bases and J by 3 bases, 4 bases remained unmatched. This CDR3 has 15 residues. CDR3: CAWSVGSGRTDTQYF. The DNA for the CDR3 is TGTGCCTGGAGTGTAGGTAGCGGGAGAACAGATACGCAGTATTTT.

This sequence joins TRBV7-2 and TRBJ1-1; the D gene is possibly TRBD1 (6 bases). V was clipped by 7 bases and J by 9 bases, with 18 bases between them. The CDR3 sequence is 13 residues long. The germline CDR1 and CDR2 sequences are SGHTA and FQGNSA. CDR3 DNA: TGTGCCAGCACGACCTACAGGGCTTCTCAAGCTTTCTTT. It codes for CASTTYRASQAFF.

The chain has TRBV5-4 and TRBJ2-2; the D is unclear. Trimming removed 2 bases at V and 3 bases at J, with 11 bases between. Germline V gives CDR1 SGHNT, CDR2 YYREEE (reference sequence). CDR3 length: 15 amino acids. The chain's CDR3 is CASSLNRLYTGELFF. The DNA of the CDR3 is TGTGCCAGCAGCTTAAACCGGTTGTACACCGGGGAGCTGTTTTTT.

The sample holds one count of this clone. The chain employs TRBV7-3 and TRBJ2-3; maybe TRBD2 (6 bases). Trimming removed 2 bases from V and 5 bases from J, with 11 bases in between. CDR1 is SGHTA, CDR2 FQGTGA, per germline. This CDR3 comprises 14 residues. This chain's CDR3 is CASSLGGAGDTQYF. CDR3 in DNA: TGTGCCAGCAGCTTAGGAGGGGCCGGAGATACGCAGTATTTT.

CDR3 protein: CASSLEAVNQPQHF. The CDR3 DNA follows: TGTGCCAGCAGCTTAGAGGCAGTCAATCAGCCCCAGCATTTT. The chain combines TRBV7-9 with TRBJ1-5; D not certain. Germline CDR1 is SEHNR and CDR2 is FQNEAQ (reference sequence). This CDR3 region has 14 residues. V lost 1 base and J lost 3, with 7 bases in between.

This chain connects TRBV11-3 to TRBJ2-3; 9 positions agree with TRBD2. The junction had 3 bases not matched to a gene; V was cut back by 1 base and J by 1 base. Germline V gives CDR1 SGHNT, CDR2 YENEEA. The CDR3 loop spans 16 amino acids. The CDR3 region is CASSLGTSERTDTQYF. The CDR3 nucleotides read TGTGCCAGCAGCTTAGGGACTAGCGAACGCACAGATACGCAGTATTTT.

V is TRBV28 and J is TRBJ2-1, with D tentatively TRBD1 (5 bases). Germline CDR1 reads MDHEN; CDR2 reads SYDVKM. The ends were cut back, 7 bases at V and 6 bases at J, with 19 bases in the middle. CDR3 length: 15 residues. Written as DNA, the CDR3 is TGTGCCAGCACGTTATACGGGTCCAGGGCCAATGAGCAGTTCTTC. Its translation is CASTLYGSRANEQFF.

This chain connects TRBV7-2 to TRBJ1-2, with a tentative D call TRBD1 (6 bases). The CDR3 spans 15 residues. Per germline, CDR1 SGHTA and CDR2 FQGNSA. V lost 1 base to trimming and J lost 3 bases, with 12 bases between them. CDR3 in amino acids: CASSLGAGDHYGYTF. In DNA, the CDR3 is TGTGCCAGCAGCTTAGGGGCAGGGGATCACTATGGCTACACCTTC. The entire variable domain, with the rest obtained from reference TRBV7-2 and TRBJ1-2, is as follows: GAGVSQSPSNKVTEKGKDVELRCDPISGHTALYWYRQSLGQGLEFLIYFQGNSAPDKSGLPSDRFSAERTGGSVSTLTIQRTQQEDSAVYLCASSLGAGDHYGYTFGSGTRLTVV.

This chain connects TRBV5-5 to TRBJ1-1, with TRBD1 matching 8 bases. The trim removed 2 bases at V and 4 bases at J, leaving 4 bases unmatched. Per the germline V gene, CDR1 is SGHKS and CDR2 is YYEKEE (reference sequence). The CDR3 is 14 amino acids. In DNA, the CDR3 is TGTGCCAGCAGCTTCGGCACAGGGGGCACTGAAGCTTTCTTT. Its translation is CASSFGTGGTEAFF.

The chain links TRBV29-1 to TRBJ1-1; tentative D call: TRBD1 (6 bases). Trimming pared 3 bases from V and 1 base from J, leaving 12 bases between. CDR3 length equals 14 residues. Looked up from germline, CDR1 is SQVTM and CDR2 is ANQGSEA. The CDR3 nucleotides read TGCAGCGTTGAGAGGGACACCTCGAACACTGAAGCTTTCTTT. Amino acids: CSVERDTSNTEAFF.

The chain employs TRBV27 and TRBJ2-2, with D perhaps matching TRBD2 (6 bases). V dropped 5 bases and J dropped 0 bases, with 13 bases sitting between them. Germline CDR1 is MNHEY and CDR2 is SMNVEV (reference sequence). There are 16 residues in the CDR3. The CDR3 loop reads CASSHPGGTNTGELFF. CDR3 in DNA: TGTGCCAGCAGTCACCCCGGGGGAACGAACACCGGGGAGCTGTTTTTT.

The chain uses TRBV20-1 and TRBJ2-1; TRBD1 aligns across 10 bases. CDR1 DFQATT and CDR2 SNEGSKA come from the germline V gene (reference sequence). The CDR3 is 15 amino acids. V gave up 3 bases and J gave up 5 bases; unmatched junction bases: 7. The CDR3 sequence is CSASPETGGNNEQFF. The CDR3 DNA sequence: TGCAGTGCTAGTCCGGAGACAGGGGGCAACAATGAGCAGTTCTTC.

This clone was detected a few times. V gene TRBV19 combines with J gene TRBJ1-3, with 7 bases that match TRBD1. Trimming cost V 4 bases and J 7 bases; bases outside gene matches: 7. CDR3 length: 14 residues. The germline V gene has CDR1 LNHDA and CDR2 SQIVND (reference sequence). CDR3 nucleotides: TGTGCCAGTAGTAGCACAGGGGTACGGAACACCATATATTTT. This codes for CASSSTGVRNTIYF.

V usage is TRBV29-1 and J usage is TRBJ1-2; D is uncertain. This CDR3 contains 9 residues. CDR1 and CDR2 from the germline V gene are SQVTM and ANQGSEA. The V gene lost 4 bases and the J gene lost 7 bases, with 4 bases spanning the gap. The CDR3, as DNA: TGCAGCGTTGGGGCTGGCTACACCTTC. It is translated as CSVGAGYTF.

The CDR3 here is CASSPLNLAGGLNEQFF. Here the CDR3 DNA reads TGTGCCAGCAGCCCCTTAAACCTAGCGGGAGGGCTCAATGAGCAGTTCTTC. The chain uses TRBV7-6 and TRBJ2-1; 12 positions agree with TRBD2. The trim removed 5 bases at V and 6 bases at J, leaving 11 bases unmatched. This CDR3 comprises 17 residues. Germline V CDR1 and CDR2: SGHVS, FNYEAQ.